This T cell receptor (beta chain) originates from a study of T cells after yellow fever vaccination. Study-level points and caveats: FACS-sorted repertoires might harbor abundant contaminating clonotypes from the bulk population.

Template switching with 5'RACE generated the TCR cDNA and added a universal primer site and UMIs. TCRdb used MiXCR to reprocess the 5' RACE reads, holding one entry per CDR3 protein. Here the sample spans approximately 330,000 distinct CDR3 sequences, over 4% being singletons. With respect to this clonotype: Its antigen is currently unknown.

CDR1 SGDLS and CDR2 YYNGEE come from the germline V gene. J was trimmed by 3 bases and V by 1 base; bases with no gene match: 5. There are 15 residues in the CDR3. The source material was PBMCs, sampled 5 days after the yellow fever booster vaccination. The J gene is TRBJ2-7, the V gene TRBV9; TRBD2 aligns across 9 bases. The sequence derives from a man younger than 35 who received the YFV17D yellow fever vaccine. The CDR3 loop is CASSVTAGGNYEQYF. DNA of the CDR3: TGTGCCAGCAGCGTAACGGCGGGGGGGAACTACGAGCAGTACTTC.